This entry describes one T cell receptor beta chain. This clone was recorded once. Its target antigen remains unknown. No base-level quality is on record; no much larger clone is a single base apart. TCRbeta CDR3 regions were amplified from genomic DNA by means of the immunoSEQ Assay, a bias-controlled multiplex PCR. The source study handled its data this way. Nucleated cell counts per sample were estimated from amplification of reference gene primers within the assay. Sequence reads were collapsed and filtered to measure the absolute abundance of every unique TCRbeta CDR3 rearrangement. For each sample, productive Simpson clonality was calculated as the square root of Simpson's diversity index over productive rearrangements. Not all clones reach the TCRdb copy of this immuneACCESS table, which keeps in-frame sequences only. Checked studies attribute under half of the gap to unresolved V genes and leave the rest unexplained. V, J and clone size reflect that table, while D and trimming were determined from the DNA. In all, the sample holds roughly 380,000 clones, and roughly 85% of those were seen once. The top ten constitute more than 3% of the sample.

The collaborating institutions used their own protocols to collect whole blood in K2EDTA tubes. For TCRbeta analysis, collaborators shipped samples in one of three forms: frozen whole blood, isolated PBMCs, or DNA extracted from either of those sample types. The data originate from a study of blood T cell repertoires in COVID-19 (dated by TCRdb to about 2020). Background for the entire study: The collaborator samples originated in the United States, Italy and Spain and spanned the acute and convalescent phases of COVID-19. The material from the prospective study consisted of cDNA or gDNA derived from T cells, B-cell-depleted T cells, or PBMCs. Deeply sampled blood TCRbeta repertoires from subjects exposed to, actively infected with, or recovered from COVID-19 were included in the dataset. The repertoires were released in a freely available public database intended as a resource for research on the immune response to SARS-CoV-2. The samples were drawn from the first 160 participants of the ongoing ImmuneRACE study and from some 1,300 subjects provided by 6 global collaborators. Sample metadata almost always included a de-identified subject ID, COVID-19 status, age in years and sex. Where available, HLA class I and class II types were taken from metadata supplied by the sample provider and were not determined by assay-based typing.

General study outcomes and caveats: How much clinical and demographic metadata was included differed by source and by participant, and the metadata was provided uncurated.

Including cysteine and phenylalanine, the CDR3 has 16 amino acids. The retained sequence is limited to the CDR3, 48 bases, with the frame set at the first base. Trimming accounts for 0 bases at V and 4 bases at J, while the number of junction bases matched to no gene is 5. CDR1 SGDLS and CDR2 YYNGEE were looked up in the germline V gene. The chain links TRBV9 with TRBJ2-7; TRBD2 lines up with 12 middle nucleotides. The clonotype was recovered from a woman aged 18-30 years with acute or convalescent COVID-19. The material sequenced was peripheral blood. The sequence in DNA is TGTGCCAGCAGCGTAGGGCTAGCGGGAGGGCCGTACGAGCAGTACTTC. Translated, this gives CASSVGLAGGPYEQYF.